Sequencing of this TCR beta chain was carried out in a study of T cell responses to AZD1222 COVID-19 vaccine. Study information: Second-dose groups at about 4 or about 12 weeks were pooled.

This clone was recorded once. Germline CDR1 reads SNHLY; CDR2 reads FYNNEI. This CDR3 has 13 amino acids. The ends were cut back, 2 bases at V and 0 bases at J, with 5 bases in the middle. Assay: immunoSEQ multiplex PCR; the TCRdb copy retains only in-frame clones and omits some. The table has 110,000 or so clones, roughly 89% seen once. The chain joins TRBV2 to TRBJ2-7, with D unresolved. The TCR was taken from an adult in good health. The specimen comprised peripheral blood, sampled on day 0 of AZD1222 vaccination. CDR3: CASSERSSYEQYF. DNA of the CDR3: TGTGCCAGCAGTGAACGTAGCTCCTACGAGCAGTACTTC.